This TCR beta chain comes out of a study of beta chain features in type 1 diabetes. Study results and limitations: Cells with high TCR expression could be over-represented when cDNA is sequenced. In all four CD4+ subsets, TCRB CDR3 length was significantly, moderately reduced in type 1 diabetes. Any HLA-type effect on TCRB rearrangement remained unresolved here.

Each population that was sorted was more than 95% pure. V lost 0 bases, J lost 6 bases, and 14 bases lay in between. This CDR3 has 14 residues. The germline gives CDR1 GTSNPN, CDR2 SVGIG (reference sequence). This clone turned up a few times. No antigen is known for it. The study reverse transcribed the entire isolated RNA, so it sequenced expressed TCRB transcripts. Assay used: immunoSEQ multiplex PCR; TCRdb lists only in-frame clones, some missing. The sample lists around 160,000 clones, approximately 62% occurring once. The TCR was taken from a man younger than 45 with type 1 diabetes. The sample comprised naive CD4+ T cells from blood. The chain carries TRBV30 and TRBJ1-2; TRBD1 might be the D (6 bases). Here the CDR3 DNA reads TGTGCCTGGAGTGTAGGAGGGGGGCAGGATGGCTACACCTTC. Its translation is CAWSVGGGQDGYTF.